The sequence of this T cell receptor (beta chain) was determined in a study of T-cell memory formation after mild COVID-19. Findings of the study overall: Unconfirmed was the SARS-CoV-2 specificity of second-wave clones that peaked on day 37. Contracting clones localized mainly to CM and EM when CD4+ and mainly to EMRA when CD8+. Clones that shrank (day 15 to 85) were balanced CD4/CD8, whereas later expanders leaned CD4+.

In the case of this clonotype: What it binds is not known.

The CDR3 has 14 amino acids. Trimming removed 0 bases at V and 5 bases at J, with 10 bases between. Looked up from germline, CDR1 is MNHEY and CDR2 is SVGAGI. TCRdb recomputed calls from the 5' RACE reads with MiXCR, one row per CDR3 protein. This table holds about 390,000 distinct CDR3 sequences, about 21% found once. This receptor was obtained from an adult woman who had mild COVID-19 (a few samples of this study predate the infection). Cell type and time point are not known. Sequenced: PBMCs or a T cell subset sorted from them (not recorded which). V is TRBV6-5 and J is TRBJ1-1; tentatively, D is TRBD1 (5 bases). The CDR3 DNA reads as TGTGCCAGCAGTTACTCGCCAGGGAGGACTGAAGCTTTCTTT. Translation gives CASSYSPGRTEAFF.